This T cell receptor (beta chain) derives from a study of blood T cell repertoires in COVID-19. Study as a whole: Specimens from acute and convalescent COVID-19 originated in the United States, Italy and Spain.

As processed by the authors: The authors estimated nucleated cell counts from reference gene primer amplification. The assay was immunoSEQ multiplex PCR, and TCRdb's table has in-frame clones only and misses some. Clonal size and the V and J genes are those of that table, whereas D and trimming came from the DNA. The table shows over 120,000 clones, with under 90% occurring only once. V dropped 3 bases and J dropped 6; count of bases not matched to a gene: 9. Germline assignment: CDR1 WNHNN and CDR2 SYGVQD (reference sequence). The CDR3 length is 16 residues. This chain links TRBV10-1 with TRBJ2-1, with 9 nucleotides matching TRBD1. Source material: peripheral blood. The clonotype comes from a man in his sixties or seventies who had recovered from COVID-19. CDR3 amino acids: CASSEWDRVFSNEQFF. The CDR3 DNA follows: TGCGCCAGCAGTGAATGGGACAGGGTATTTTCCAATGAGCAGTTCTTC.